This T cell receptor (beta chain) was sequenced during a study of T cell responses to AZD1222 COVID-19 vaccine (dated by TCRdb to the early 2020s). Regarding the research as a whole: TCR sequencing was performed for some 250 trial participants, of whom roughly 200 were given two doses of AZD1222 and around 26 were given two doses of MenACWY control vaccine. Trial participants were enrolled by age into subgroups of 18-55, 56-69 and 70-plus years, and 148, 28 and 57 TCR-sequenced participants, respectively, were included in these subgroups. The paper's findings and limits, for the study overall: The 56-69-year group was small, and its depth increase did not reach significance, likely because of low power. Participants were mostly white British and included more females than males, and it was suggested by the authors that clonal diversity may have been underestimated. Conclusions about previously exposed vaccinees were limited because only 6 or 7 AZD1222 recipients were SARS-CoV-2 seropositive at baseline. Reportedly, close to half of the unique spike-specific TCRs recognized epitopes lying outside the regions that are mutated in the B.1.351 and B.1.1.7 variants. The whole spike protein was spanned by vaccine-associated CD4 TCRs, and dominant responses were seen in regions 160-218 and 743-854. Because no samples from the day 14 peak response were available, repertoires could be characterized only after the peak T cell response. A significant rise in spike-specific TCR breadth and depth was observed after two AZD1222 doses relative to day 0 and relative to MenACWY recipients.

From the cysteine through the phenylalanine, the CDR3 covers 15 amino acids. Just CDR3 DNA is preserved here, 45 bases in frame from base 1. The germline V gene specifies KGHSH as CDR1 and LQKENI as CDR2. Compared with germline, V lacks 4 bases and J lacks 7 bases; bases without a gene match: 7. As regards this clone: Its antigen target is currently unknown. Base quality data are lacking; no much larger clone is found one base away.

The meaning of the sample's time point label: about 28 days (+/-7) after the second vaccine dose. AZD1222 recipients with second doses at about 4 weeks or about 12 weeks were pooled, because spike-specific TCR depth and breadth did not differ between schedules. Vaccinee samples were obtained from the UK trials COV001 and COV002, which included a single-blind randomized controlled phase 2/3 trial of AZD1222 (ChAdOx1 nCoV-19) in healthy adults. Trial participant PBMC samples were collected at day 0 and day 28 after the second dose for TCRbeta chain sequencing. The CDR3 regions of human TCRbeta chains were analyzed by immunosequencing. The paper's processing steps were these. TCRs in the repertoires were compared against a reference library of SARS-CoV-2-specific TCRs that had been generated with the MIRA antigen-specificity platform. Breadth was defined as the fraction of unique TCRs that were SARS-CoV-2-associated, and depth was defined as the fraction of total T cells that were SARS-CoV-2-associated. Each spike-specific TCR was assigned to its reactive spike region and to a CD4 or CD8 class using the MIRA data. Log10-transformed breadth and depth values were compared by one-way ANOVA with Sidak's multiple comparisons tests. The table was pulled from immuneACCESS by TCRdb, which kept in-frame rearrangements only. Such tables lose some clones; where checked, under half of the loss comes from unresolved V genes, and the rest has no known cause. V and J calls plus clone size are reproduced from that table; the DNA served to infer D and trimming. This sample is represented by fewer than 150,000 clones; 70% to 90% of them were singletons. The ten largest account for under 6.5% of the sample.

The source was peripheral blood, collected 28 days after the second AZD1222 dose. This receptor was obtained from an adult who received the AZD1222 COVID-19 vaccine. The rearranged chain carries TRBV18 and TRBJ1-6; 7 bases in between match TRBD1. The bases read TGTGCCAGCTCACTCGGGACAGTTCCCAATTCACCCCTCCACTTT. Translation gives CASSLGTVPNSPLHF.